This TCR beta chain was recovered during a study of human T cells and chemical hapten exposure. About the study: Each patch test put 0.01% DPC on the upper back, and results were read at 6 days.

Per the authors' pipeline: Per sample, the median was 95,638 TCRs, with values from roughly 23,000 to 640,000. One entry per CDR3 protein results from TCRdb running MiXCR on the RACE reads. What appears here as the V and J calls and clone size reflects TCRdb's work, not the paper's. The data contain a few hundred thousand distinct CDR3 sequences, more than 4.5% of them singletons. This clonotype was counted at least ten times. Its antigen is unknown. This CDR3 has 17 residues. Germline V lookup: CDR1 SGHVS, CDR2 FNYEAQ. Trimming at V came to 3 bases and at J to 0 bases, leaving 3 bases not matched to a gene. Time point specified: patch test 1, 2 weeks after DPC sensitization. Documented treatment: therapeutic diphenylcyclopropenone sensitization with weekly scalp DPC. Study conclusions and caveats: Correlating positively with patch test score were the PT1 expanded TCR counts. Once DPC sensitization occurred, TCRs above 1 in 1000 frequency showed no change.

The receptor was isolated from a woman aged 50 to 60 with alopecia areata. Some clones in this sample may be carry-over from other donors' samples. This specimen was whole blood, taken in connection with sensitization to the hapten diphenylcyclopropenone (DPC). The chain uses TRBV7-6 and TRBJ2-6; TRBD1 agrees at 9 bases. The CDR3 region is CASSLGQGNSGANVLTF. The CDR3 DNA follows: TGTGCCAGCAGCTTGGGACAGGGAAACTCTGGGGCCAACGTCCTGACTTTC.